What follows are 28 T cell receptor beta chains derived from one specimen sequenced in a study of blood T cells in healthy people across ages. Combining a sample-barcoded 5' primer with a J-beta primer mix, a second PCR ran for about 7 to 11 cycles. TCRdb independently ran MiXCR on the 5' RACE reads; one entry per CDR3 protein. The sample gives about 1.1 million distinct CDR3 sequences, around two fifths of which show up once; about 12% is in the top ten. Sequences were obtained from blood. These receptors all stem from a man aged 18 to 29 in good health.

This clonotype has a single count. The chain recombines TRBV11-2 with TRBJ2-1; 11 bases are shared with TRBD2. The end of the DNA aligns better with TRBJ2-7, so the J call may be wrong. The CDR3 loop spans 14 amino acids. From germline, CDR1 is SGHAT and CDR2 FQNNGV. Written as DNA, the CDR3 is TGTGCCAGCCTACTAGCGGGGGTCTACAATGAGCAGTACTTC. This encodes CASLLAGVYNEQYF.

This chain joins TRBV20-1 and TRBJ1-2; no clear D gene. Germline V CDR1 and CDR2: DFQATT, SNEGSKA (reference sequence). The V gene lost 6 bases and the J gene lost 4 bases, with 15 bases spanning the gap. The CDR3 length is 13 residues. The CDR3 DNA follows: TGCAGTGCCCCCGCGGTGGCAAGCTATGGCTACACCTTC. It codes for CSAPAVASYGYTF.

The V gene is TRBV9, the J gene TRBJ2-1, with 7 positions matching TRBD2. Germline V gene sequence: CDR1 SGDLS, CDR2 YYNGEE. V lost 0 bases to trimming and J lost 4 bases; unmatched junction nucleotides: 7. This CDR3 region has 16 residues. CDR3 bases: TGTGCCAGCAGCGTAGCTGCGGGGGAGAGGTACAATGAGCAGTTCTTC. Translating it yields CASSVAAGERYNEQFF.

The chain carries TRBV5-1 and TRBJ1-2; TRBD1 agrees at 11 bases. CDR3 length: 16 residues. Trimming took 4 bases from V and 2 from J; bases not matched to a gene: 7. Germline V lookup: CDR1 SGHRS, CDR2 YFSETQ. The CDR3 nucleotides are TGCGCCAGCAGCCCCGGACAGGGGGCCTCAAACTATGGCTACACCTTC. This sequence encodes CASSPGQGASNYGYTF.

This chain links TRBV6-2 or TRBV6-3 with TRBJ1-4; a possible D gene is TRBD1 (5 bases). Germline V gives CDR1 MNHEY, CDR2 SVGEGT. The CDR3 loop spans 15 amino acids. V was trimmed by 5 bases and J by 3 bases, leaving 13 bases between them. The CDR3 nucleotides are TGTGCCAGCAGTCCTCCGGGACGGCCTAATGAAAAACTGTTTTTT. It translates to CASSPPGRPNEKLFF.

The chain carries TRBV20-1 and TRBJ1-3, with a weak D call TRBD1 (6 bases). V lost 1 base and J lost 4, with 8 bases in between. Germline-derived CDR1 and CDR2 are DFQATT and SNEGSKA (reference sequence). The CDR3 consists of 13 residues. The CDR3 DNA reads as TGCAGTGCTAGAGGGACAGTCGGAAACACCATATATTTT. Residues: CSARGTVGNTIYF.

V and J are TRBV7-2 and TRBJ2-1; 12 positions agree with TRBD2. V gave up 4 bases and J gave up 4 bases; unmatched junction bases: 8. Germline V gives CDR1 SGHTA, CDR2 FQGNSA. This CDR3 contains 17 residues. CDR3: CASSSQTTSGGYNEQFF. CDR3 DNA sequence: TGTGCCAGCAGCTCCCAAACGACTAGCGGGGGATACAATGAGCAGTTCTTC.

The chain has TRBV3-1 and TRBJ1-1; no firm D call. The V gene's germline CDR1 is LGHDT and CDR2 YNNKEL (reference sequence). Trimming stripped 7 bases from V and 3 bases from J, with 12 bases between. The length of the CDR3 is 13 residues. In DNA, the CDR3 is TGTGCCAGCAAAGGGTGGCCTCACACTGAAGCTTTCTTT. It codes for CASKGWPHTEAFF.

This clonotype came up once. J is TRBJ2-3 and V is TRBV7-6; D is ambiguous. This CDR3 has 14 amino acids. Looked up from germline, CDR1 is SGHVS and CDR2 is FNYEAQ. The germline V and J ends were trimmed by 3 bases and 2 bases, with 9 bases remaining between them. CDR3 region: CASSFPQTTDTQYF. The DNA of the CDR3 is TGTGCCAGCAGCTTTCCCCAGACCACAGATACGCAGTATTTT. Combining the CDR3 with reference TRBV7-6 and TRBJ2-3 gives the whole variable domain GAGVSQSPRYKVTKRGQDVALRCDPISGHVSLYWYRQALGQGPEFLTYFNYEAQQDKSGLPNDRFSAERPEGSISTLTIQRTEQRDSAMYRCASSFPQTTDTQYFGPGTRLTVL.

This chain uses TRBV28 with TRBJ1-2; D is possibly TRBD1 (6 bases). CDR1 is MDHEN and CDR2 is SYDVKM in the germline V gene. This CDR3 is built from 15 residues. Deletions cut 5 bases from V and 4 bases from J, with 17 bases between. Here the CDR3 DNA reads TGTGCCAGCAGTCCCCTCGGCCAGGGGACCTATGGCTACACCTTC. This sequence encodes CASSPLGQGTYGYTF.

This sequence joins TRBV7-9 and TRBJ2-1; D perhaps matches TRBD1 (5 bases). The V gene's germline CDR1 is SEHNR and CDR2 FQNEAQ (reference sequence). The CDR3 runs 14 residues. V dropped 4 bases and J dropped 8 bases, with 15 bases sitting between them. CDR3 DNA: TGTGCCAGCAGCTCGACCGAGACAGTCTATGAGCAGTTCTTC. Its translation: CASSSTETVYEQFF.

This clonotype was counted only a few times. The rearrangement uses TRBV27 and TRBJ1-5; tentative D call: TRBD1 (6 bases). Trimming removed 0 bases at V and 3 bases at J, with 9 bases between. The CDR3 totals 15 residues. Germline assignment: CDR1 MNHEY and CDR2 SMNVEV (reference sequence). CDR3 region: CASSLSSGANQPQHF. The CDR3 coding sequence is TGTGCCAGCAGTTTATCATCAGGGGCCAATCAGCCCCAGCATTTT.

This clonotype was seen more than once but under ten times. The CDR3 protein is CASSDSLAKNIQYF. The CDR3 DNA follows: TGTGCCAGCAGTGACAGTTTAGCCAAAAACATTCAGTACTTC. The genes are TRBV12-3 or TRBV12-4 and TRBJ2-4, with D perhaps matching TRBD1 (5 bases). This CDR3 region has 14 residues. Trimming took off 5 bases at V and 0 bases at J, with 8 bases between the two ends.

This clonotype has a count of ten or more. This chain connects TRBV12-3 or TRBV12-4 to TRBJ1-5, with D possibly matching TRBD1 (5 bases). The CDR3 loop spans 13 amino acids. Trimming removed 1 base at V and 7 bases at J, with 8 bases between. The CDR3 spells CASSLEEGQPQHF. CDR3 DNA sequence: TGTGCCAGCAGTTTAGAAGAGGGGCAGCCCCAGCATTTT.

This clonotype was observed a single time. This chain connects TRBV7-9 to TRBJ1-5, with 7 nucleotides matching TRBD1. V lost 3 bases and J lost 3; bases outside the gene matches: 5. The CDR3 sequence is 15 residues long. Germline V gene lookup returns CDR1 SEHNR and CDR2 FQNEAQ (reference sequence). The CDR3 region is CASSFGTAHNQPQHF. The CDR3 region has the DNA TGTGCCAGCAGCTTCGGGACAGCCCACAATCAGCCCCAGCATTTT.

The chain employs TRBV27 and TRBJ2-1, with TRBD2 as a possible D gene (6 bases). V was trimmed by 2 bases and J by 2 bases, leaving 13 bases between them. Germline V gene data show CDR1 as MNHEY and CDR2 as SMNVEV (reference sequence). The CDR3 extends over 16 amino acids. The chain's CDR3 is CASSLVAGSPYNEQFF. In DNA form, the CDR3 reads TGTGCCAGCAGTTTAGTGGCGGGGAGCCCCTACAATGAGCAGTTCTTC.

The rearrangement joins TRBV27 to TRBJ2-4; D gene unclear. The J call is in doubt because the DNA end fits TRBJ2-7 better. CDR1 is MNHEY and CDR2 is SMNVEV in the germline V gene (reference sequence). This CDR3 comprises 11 residues. CDR3: CASSFAAEQYF. The CDR3 nucleotides read TGTGCCAGCAGTTTCGCTGCCGAGCAGTACTTC.

This clonotype was seen a handful of times. V gene TRBV6-2 or TRBV6-3 combines with J gene TRBJ2-1; D possibly corresponds to TRBD2 (5 bases). The CDR3 extends over 17 amino acids. V lost 2 bases and J 3 bases, leaving 17 bases between the germline ends. Germline-derived CDR1 and CDR2 are MNHEY and SVGEGT. CDR3 in amino acids: CASSYLPAAGVYNEQFF. Written as DNA, the CDR3 is TGTGCCAGCAGTTACCTTCCAGCGGCGGGCGTCTACAATGAGCAGTTCTTC.

The genes are TRBV7-2 and TRBJ2-3, with D tentatively TRBD2 (8 bases). The germline V gene encodes CDR1 SGHTA and CDR2 FQGNSA. The germline V and J ends were trimmed by 3 bases and 4 bases, with 20 bases remaining between them. The CDR3 loop spans 17 amino acids. CDR3 in amino acids: CASSFLTSGRGADTQYF. The DNA for the CDR3 is TGTGCCAGCAGCTTTCTTACTAGCGGCAGGGGGGCAGATACGCAGTATTTT.

The chain joins TRBV6-2 or TRBV6-3 to TRBJ2-5, with TRBD2 matching over 15 bases. The CDR3 is 16 amino acids. V shed 5 bases, J shed 6 bases, and the junction held 7 bases outside the gene matches. Germline CDR1 and CDR2: MNHEY and SVGEGT. CDR3 in DNA: TGTGCCAGCAGTCGGACTAGCGGGGGGGCCTCGAAGACCCAGTACTTC. Protein sequence: CASSRTSGGASKTQYF.

This clonotype was found a few times. This chain connects TRBV19 to TRBJ2-7; perhaps TRBD1 as D (6 bases). The tail of the sequence fits TRBJ2-5 better, so the J call may be wrong. This CDR3 is built from 14 residues. Germline CDR1 and CDR2: LNHDA and SQIVND (reference sequence). CDR3 in amino acids: CASSRIGQTKTQYF. The CDR3 DNA reads as TGTGCCAGTAGCCGAATTGGACAGACGAAGACCCAGTACTTC.

The chain is built from TRBV20-1 and TRBJ1-4; D perhaps matches TRBD1 (6 bases). Germline assignment: CDR1 DFQATT and CDR2 SNEGSKA (reference sequence). V gave up 0 bases and J gave up 3 bases, with 14 bases separating them. The CDR3 covers 16 residues. CDR3 protein: CSAREGSGHPNEKLFF. CDR3 DNA sequence: TGCAGTGCTAGAGAAGGTTCGGGACACCCTAATGAAAAACTGTTTTTT.

This rearrangement joins TRBV6-1 to TRBJ2-7; tentatively, D is TRBD1 (5 bases). The ends were cut back, 5 bases at V and 6 bases at J, with 14 bases in the middle. Germline V gene sequence: CDR1 MNHNS, CDR2 SASEGT. The CDR3 spans 13 residues. CDR3: CASSMTDRTEQYF. The CDR3 DNA sequence: TGTGCCAGCAGTATGACAGACAGAACCGAGCAGTACTTC.

The rearrangement uses TRBV25-1 and TRBJ1-5; 8 bases line up with TRBD1. Germline CDR1 MGHDK, CDR2 SYGVNS. The CDR3 contains 15 residues. V gave up 2 bases and J gave up 2 bases; unmatched junction bases: 2. The CDR3 sequence: CASSEPGGGNQPQHF. CDR3 bases: TGTGCCAGCAGTGAACCAGGGGGCGGCAATCAGCCCCAGCATTTT.

This clonotype was seen a few times. The V gene is TRBV11-1, the J gene TRBJ1-2; D might be TRBD1 (6 bases). V lost 1 base to trimming and J lost 8 bases, with 38 bases between them. The CDR3 totals 22 residues. Germline CDR1 reads SGHAT; CDR2 reads FQDESV (reference sequence). The CDR3 DNA reads as TGTGCCAGCAGCTTAGAATATTTCCGGGCCAAGACGGACAGTCTCCTCCGGGGGGGCTACACCTTC. Its protein is CASSLEYFRAKTDSLLRGGYTF.

This clonotype has just a few counts. The gene calls are TRBV27 and TRBJ1-2, with 8 bases lining up with TRBD1. The CDR3 extends over 14 amino acids. Germline assignment: CDR1 MNHEY and CDR2 SMNVEV (reference sequence). J gave up 6 bases and V 2 bases, and 5 bases lay outside the gene matches. The CDR3 DNA reads as TGTGCCAGCAGTTTAACTAACAGGGGGGATGGCTACACCTTC. Translation: CASSLTNRGDGYTF.

This clonotype occurred once. The J gene is TRBJ1-1, the V gene TRBV7-8, with D perhaps TRBD1 (6 bases). V lost 5 bases and J 2 bases, leaving 15 bases between the germline ends. Germline loops: CDR1 SGHVS, CDR2 FQNEAQ. CDR3 length: 15 residues. DNA of the CDR3: TGTGCCAGCAGCCCCATAGACAGGATAAACACTGAAGCTTTCTTT. Translation: CASSPIDRINTEAFF.

The rearrangement links TRBV3-1 to TRBJ1-4; D perhaps matches TRBD1 (6 bases). The CDR3 extends over 15 amino acids. Germline loops: CDR1 LGHDT, CDR2 YNNKEL (reference sequence). Trimming pared 0 bases from V and 4 bases from J, leaving 9 bases between. CDR3 coding DNA: TGTGCCAGCAGCCAAGAACAGGGTTTTAATGAAAAACTGTTTTTT. Protein sequence: CASSQEQGFNEKLFF.